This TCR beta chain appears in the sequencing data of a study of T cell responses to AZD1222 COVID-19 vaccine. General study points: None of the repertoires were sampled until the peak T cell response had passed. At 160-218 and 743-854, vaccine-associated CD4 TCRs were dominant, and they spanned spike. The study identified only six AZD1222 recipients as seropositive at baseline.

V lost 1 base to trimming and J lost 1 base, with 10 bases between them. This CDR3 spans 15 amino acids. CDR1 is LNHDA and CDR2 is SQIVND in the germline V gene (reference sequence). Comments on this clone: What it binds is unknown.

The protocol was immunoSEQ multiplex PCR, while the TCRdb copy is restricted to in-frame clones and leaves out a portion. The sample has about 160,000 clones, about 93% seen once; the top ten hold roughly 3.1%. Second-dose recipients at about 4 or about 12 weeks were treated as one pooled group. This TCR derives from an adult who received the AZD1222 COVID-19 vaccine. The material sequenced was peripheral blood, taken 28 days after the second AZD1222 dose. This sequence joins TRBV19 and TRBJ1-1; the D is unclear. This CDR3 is CASSIGPGPNTEAFF. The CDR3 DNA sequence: TGTGCCAGTAGTATAGGTCCAGGCCCGAACACTGAAGCTTTCTTT. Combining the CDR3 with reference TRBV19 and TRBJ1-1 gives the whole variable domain DGGITQSPKYLFRKEGQNVTLSCEQNLNHDAMYWYRQDPGQGLRLIYYSQIVNDFQKGDIAEGYSVSREKKESFPLTVTSAQKNPTAFYLCASSIGPGPNTEAFFGQGTRLTVV.